This is a list of T cell receptor beta chains from one sample in a study of identifying expanded T cells in peripheral blood. The method was immunoSEQ multiplex PCR; TCRdb's version includes in-frame clones alone and lacks a portion of them. The data hold about 100,000 clones, with around 90% observed a single time. The sequencing input was blood. These receptors came from a person aged 18-69 years in good health. Both conserved end residues are part of each CDR3. A D gene is named only where the DNA matches it firmly.

j_gene,d_gene,v_gene,len,CDR3nt,CDR3aa
TRBJ2-2,TRBD2,TRBV5-1,16,TGCGCCAGCAGCTTGGTTCGGGCGGGAGGAGCCGGGGAGCTGTTTTTT,CASSLVRAGGAGELFF
TRBJ1-5,TRBD1,TRBV7-9,12,TGTGCCAGCGGCCAGGGGGATCAGCCCCAGCATTTT,CASGQGDQPQHF
TRBJ2-3,NA,TRBV5-1,15,TGCGCCAGCAGCTTGGCCGGGCAGGTTGCAGATACGCAGTATTTT,CASSLAGQVADTQYF
TRBJ2-7,NA,TRBV5-1,14,TGCGCCAGCAGCTTTAAGGGGCCCTCCGGCGAGCAGTACTTC,CASSFKGPSGEQYF
TRBJ2-7,TRBD2,TRBV4-2,15,TGTGCCAGCAGCTTTAGCGGGAGGGCAAGCTACGAGCAGTACTTC,CASSFSGRASYEQYF
TRBJ2-7,NA,TRBV6-1,15,TGTGCCAGCAGTGAAGGCCACCAGGGGCCCTACGAGCAGTACTTC,CASSEGHQGPYEQYF
TRBJ2-7,TRBD1,TRBV18,19,TGTGCCAGCTCACCATTTGGGACCCGAACGAGGGACAGCCCCTACGAGCAGTACTTC,CASSPFGTRTRDSPYEQYF
TRBJ2-5,NA,TRBV29-1,12,TGCAGCGTTCGGTTAGGGGGGGAGACCCAGTACTTC,CSVRLGGETQYF
TRBJ1-3,NA,TRBV9,14,TGTGCCAGCGGCCCGGAGGGGGTCGGAAACACCATATATTTT,CASGPEGVGNTIYF
TRBJ2-7,TRBD2,TRBV5-1,13,TGCGCCAGCAGGGATCTAGCGGGAGACGAGCAGTACTTC,CASRDLAGDEQYF
TRBJ1-3,NA,TRBV29-1,12,TGCAGCGTTGAGGACAATGGAAACACCATATATTTT,CSVEDNGNTIYF
TRBJ2-5,TRBD2,TRBV5-1,20,TGCGCCAGCAGCTTCCTACAGGGAAGACTGGGCGGGGGGGCTCAAGAGACCCAGTACTTC,CASSFLQGRLGGGAQETQYF
TRBJ1-6,NA,TRBV7-9,14,TGTGCCAGCAGCTTGGTGACTTATAATTCACCCCTCCACTTT,CASSLVTYNSPLHF
TRBJ1-5,TRBD1,TRBV19,14,TGTGCCAGTAGTACGGGACAGAACAATCAGCCCCAGCATTTT,CASSTGQNNQPQHF
TRBJ1-2,NA,TRBV5-1,14,TGCGCCAGCAGCTTGGCGCCAGCTAACTATGGCTACACCTTC,CASSLAPANYGYTF
TRBJ2-5,TRBD1,TRBV5-4,15,TGTGCCAGCAGCCCTAGGGACAGATTACAAGAGACCCAGTACTTC,CASSPRDRLQETQYF
TRBJ1-6,NA,TRBV18,14,TGTGCCAGCTCACCGGAAGCCCTAAATTCACCCCTCCACTTT,CASSPEALNSPLHF
TRBJ1-2,NA,TRBV27,13,TGTGCCAGCAGTTTTGGAATGGGGGCTGGCTACACCTTC,CASSFGMGAGYTF
TRBJ1-1,NA,TRBV6-1,15,TGTGCCAGCAGTCCATCCGCTTTGACAGATGTTGAAGCTTTCTTT,CASSPSALTDVEAFF
TRBJ2-1,TRBD1,TRBV6-5,15,TGTGCCAGCAGTTACTCTAGCATCGGGGGGACAGGGGAGTTCTTC,CASSYSSIGGTGEFF
TRBJ2-2,NA,TRBV5-1,16,TGCGCCAGCAGCCTAGGACGGTCCGGGAACACCGGGGAGCTGTTTTTT,CASSLGRSGNTGELFF
TRBJ1-5,TRBD1,TRBV4-2,17,TGTGCCAGCAGCCAAGAGGGAACAGGGGGCGGTCGACAGCCCCAGCATTTT,CASSQEGTGGGRQPQHF